The entry below describes one T cell receptor beta chain. These data belong to a study of blood T cell repertoires in COVID-19. Study overall: Whether acute or convalescent, the COVID-19 samples came from the United States, Italy and Spain. The cDNA or gDNA used as material had been derived from T cells, B-cell-depleted T cells, or PBMCs.

Authors' processing steps: Estimates of nucleated cell counts were drawn from the amplification of reference gene primers. The assay was immunoSEQ multiplex PCR, and TCRdb's table has in-frame clones only and misses some. D and trimming were read from the DNA, whereas the V and J calls and clone size are those reported in that table. The sample consists of about 23,000 clones, around 94% of them appearing once. Looked up from germline, CDR1 is WSHSY and CDR2 is SAAADI. J was trimmed by 6 bases and V by 6 bases; bases with no gene match: 4. The CDR3 contains 13 residues. The chain links TRBV10-2 to TRBJ2-3; 9 bases are a match to TRBD1. The sequencing input was peripheral blood. This receptor was taken from a woman between 50 and 59 years old with active COVID-19. DNA of the CDR3: TGCGCCAGCAGGGGACAGGGTGTTGATACGCAGTATTTT. Residues: CASRGQGVDTQYF.